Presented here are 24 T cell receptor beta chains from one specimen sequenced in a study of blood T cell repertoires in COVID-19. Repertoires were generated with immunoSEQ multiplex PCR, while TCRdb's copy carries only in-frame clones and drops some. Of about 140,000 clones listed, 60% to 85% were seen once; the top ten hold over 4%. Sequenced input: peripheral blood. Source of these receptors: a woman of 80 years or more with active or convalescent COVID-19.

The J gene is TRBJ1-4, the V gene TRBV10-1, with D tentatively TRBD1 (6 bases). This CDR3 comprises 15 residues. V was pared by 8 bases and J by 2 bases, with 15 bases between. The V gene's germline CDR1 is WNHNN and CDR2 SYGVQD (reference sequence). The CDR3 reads CASPKQGTTNEKLFF. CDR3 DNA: TGCGCCAGCCCAAAACAGGGAACCACTAATGAAAAACTGTTTTTT.

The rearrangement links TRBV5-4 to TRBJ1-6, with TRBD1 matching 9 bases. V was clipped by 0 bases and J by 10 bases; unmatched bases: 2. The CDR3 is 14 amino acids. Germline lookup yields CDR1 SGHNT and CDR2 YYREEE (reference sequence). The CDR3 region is CASSLGDRVSPLHF. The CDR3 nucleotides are TGTGCCAGCAGCTTGGGGGACAGGGTCTCACCCCTCCACTTT.

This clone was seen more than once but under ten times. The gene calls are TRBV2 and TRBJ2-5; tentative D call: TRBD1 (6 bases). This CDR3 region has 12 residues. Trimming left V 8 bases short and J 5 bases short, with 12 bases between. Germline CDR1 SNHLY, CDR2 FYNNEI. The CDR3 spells CASGRGWETQYF. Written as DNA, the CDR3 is TGTGCCAGCGGCAGGGGTTGGGAGACCCAGTACTTC.

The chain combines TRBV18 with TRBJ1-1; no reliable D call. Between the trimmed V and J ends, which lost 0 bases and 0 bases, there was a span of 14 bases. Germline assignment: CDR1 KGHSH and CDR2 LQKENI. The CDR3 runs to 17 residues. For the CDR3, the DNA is TGTGCCAGCTCACCACCCATGATAGCTTCAGTGAACACTGAAGCTTTCTTT. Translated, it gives CASSPPMIASVNTEAFF.

The CDR3 sequence: CASSEGRGPYGYTF. The CDR3 nucleotides read TGTGCCAGCAGTGAAGGTCGGGGTCCGTATGGCTACACCTTC. This chain uses TRBV2 with TRBJ1-2; no clear D. V lost 1 base and J 5 bases, leaving 11 bases between the germline ends. CDR3 length: 14 amino acids. Germline V lookup: CDR1 SNHLY, CDR2 FYNNEI.

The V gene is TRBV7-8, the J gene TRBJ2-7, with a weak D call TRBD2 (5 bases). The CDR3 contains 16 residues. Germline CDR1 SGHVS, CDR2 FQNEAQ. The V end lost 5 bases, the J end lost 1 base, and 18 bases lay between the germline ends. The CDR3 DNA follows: TGTGCCAGCAGCCCGGGTGAGGGAACTTTATCCTACGAGCAGTACTTC. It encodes CASSPGEGTLSYEQYF.

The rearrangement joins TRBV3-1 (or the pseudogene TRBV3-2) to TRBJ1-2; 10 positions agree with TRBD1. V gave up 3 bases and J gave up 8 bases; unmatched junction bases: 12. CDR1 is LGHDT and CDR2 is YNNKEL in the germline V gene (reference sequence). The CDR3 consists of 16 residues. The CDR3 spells CASSQPSTGGAGGYTF. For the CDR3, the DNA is TGTGCCAGCAGCCAGCCCTCGACAGGGGGCGCGGGGGGCTACACCTTC.

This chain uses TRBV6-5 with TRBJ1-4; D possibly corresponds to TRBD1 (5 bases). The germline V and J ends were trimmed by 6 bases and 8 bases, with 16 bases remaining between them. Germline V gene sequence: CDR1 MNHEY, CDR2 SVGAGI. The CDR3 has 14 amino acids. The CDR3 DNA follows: TGTGCCAGCAGGAGGGACTTGATCGGAGAAAAACTGTTTTTT. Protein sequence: CASRRDLIGEKLFF.

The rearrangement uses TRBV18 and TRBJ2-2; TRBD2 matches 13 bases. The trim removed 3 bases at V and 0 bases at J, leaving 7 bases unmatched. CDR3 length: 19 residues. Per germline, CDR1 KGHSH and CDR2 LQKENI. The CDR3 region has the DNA TGTGCCAGCTCACCCCGGACTAGCGGGGGCTCCGCGAACACCGGGGAGCTGTTTTTT. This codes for CASSPRTSGGSANTGELFF.

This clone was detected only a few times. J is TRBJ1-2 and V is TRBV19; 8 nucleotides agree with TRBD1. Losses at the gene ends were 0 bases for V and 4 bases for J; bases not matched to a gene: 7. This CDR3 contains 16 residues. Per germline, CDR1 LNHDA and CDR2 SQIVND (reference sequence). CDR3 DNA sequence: TGTGCCAGTAGTATAGATCTTACAGGGGGATTCTATGGCTACACCTTC. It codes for CASSIDLTGGFYGYTF.

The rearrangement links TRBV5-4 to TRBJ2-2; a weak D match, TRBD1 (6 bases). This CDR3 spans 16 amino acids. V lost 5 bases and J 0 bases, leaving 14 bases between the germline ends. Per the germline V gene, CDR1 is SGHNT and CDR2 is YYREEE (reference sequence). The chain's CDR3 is CASRGTGSTNTGELFF. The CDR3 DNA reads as TGTGCCAGCAGGGGAACAGGGTCAACGAACACCGGGGAGCTGTTTTTT.

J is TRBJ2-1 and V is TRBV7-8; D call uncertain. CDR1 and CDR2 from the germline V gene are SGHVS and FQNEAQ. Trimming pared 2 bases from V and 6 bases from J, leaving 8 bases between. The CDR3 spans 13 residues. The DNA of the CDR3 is TGTGCCAGCAGCTTAAGATCGGGCAATGAGCAGTTCTTC. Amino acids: CASSLRSGNEQFF.

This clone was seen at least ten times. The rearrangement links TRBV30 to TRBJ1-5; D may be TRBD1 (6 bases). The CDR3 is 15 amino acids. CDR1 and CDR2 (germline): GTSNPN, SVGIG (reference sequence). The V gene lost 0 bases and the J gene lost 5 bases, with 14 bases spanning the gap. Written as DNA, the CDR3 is TGTGCCTGGAGTGTCGGGACATTTCAAGATCAGCCCCAGCATTTT. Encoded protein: CAWSVGTFQDQPQHF.

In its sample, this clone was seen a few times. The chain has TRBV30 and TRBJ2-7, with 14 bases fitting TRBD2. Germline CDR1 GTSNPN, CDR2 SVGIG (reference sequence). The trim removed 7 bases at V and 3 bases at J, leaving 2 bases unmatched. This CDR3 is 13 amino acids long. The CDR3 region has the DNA TGTGCCTACGGGACTAGCGGGGGCTACGAGCAGTACTTC. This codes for CAYGTSGGYEQYF. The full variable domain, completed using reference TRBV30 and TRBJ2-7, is SQTIHQWPATLVQPVGSPLSLECTVEGTSNPNLYWYRQAAGRGLQLLFYSVGIGQISSEVPQNLSASRPQDRQFILSSKKLLLSDSGFYLCAYGTSGGYEQYFGPGTRLTVT.

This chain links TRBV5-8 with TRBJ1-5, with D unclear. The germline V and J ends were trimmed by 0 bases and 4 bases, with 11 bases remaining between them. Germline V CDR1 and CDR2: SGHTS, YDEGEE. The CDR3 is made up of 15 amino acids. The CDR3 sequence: CASSLAALGNQPQHF. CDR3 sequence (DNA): TGTGCCAGCAGCTTGGCTGCCCTCGGGAATCAGCCCCAGCATTTT. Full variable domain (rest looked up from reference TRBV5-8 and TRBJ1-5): EAGVTQSPTHLIKTRGQQATLRCSPISGHTSVYWYQQALGLGLQFLLWYDEGEERNRGNFPPRFSGRQFPNYSSELNVNALELEDSALYLCASSLAALGNQPQHFGDGTRLSIL.

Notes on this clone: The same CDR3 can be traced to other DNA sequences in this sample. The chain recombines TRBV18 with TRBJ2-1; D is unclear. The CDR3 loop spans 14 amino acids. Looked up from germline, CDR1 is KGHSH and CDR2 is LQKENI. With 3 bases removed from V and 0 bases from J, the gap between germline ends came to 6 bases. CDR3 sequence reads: CASSPPSSYNEQFF. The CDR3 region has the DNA TGTGCCAGCTCACCCCCGAGCTCCTACAATGAGCAGTTCTTC.

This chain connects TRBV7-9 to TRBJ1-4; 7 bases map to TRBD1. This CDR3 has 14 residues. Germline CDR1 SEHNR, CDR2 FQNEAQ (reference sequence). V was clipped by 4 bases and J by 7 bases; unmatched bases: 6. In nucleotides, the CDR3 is TGTGCCAGCAGCTCCAGGGGGACGATTGAAAAACTGTTTTTT. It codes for CASSSRGTIEKLFF.

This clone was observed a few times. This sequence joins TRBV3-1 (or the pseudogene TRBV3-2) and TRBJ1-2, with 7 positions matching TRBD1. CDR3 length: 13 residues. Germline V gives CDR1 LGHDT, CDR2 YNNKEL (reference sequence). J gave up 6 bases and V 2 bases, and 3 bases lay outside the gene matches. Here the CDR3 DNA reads TGTGCCAGCAGCCAACAGGGGGAAAATGGCTACACCTTC. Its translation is CASSQQGENGYTF.

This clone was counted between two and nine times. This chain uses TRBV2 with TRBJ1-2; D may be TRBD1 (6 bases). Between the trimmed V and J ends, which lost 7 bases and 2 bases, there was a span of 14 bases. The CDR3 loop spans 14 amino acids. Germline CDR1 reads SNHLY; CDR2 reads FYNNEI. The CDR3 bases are TGTGCCAGCAAGGGGGGGCAGGCGAACTATGGCTACACCTTC. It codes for CASKGGQANYGYTF.

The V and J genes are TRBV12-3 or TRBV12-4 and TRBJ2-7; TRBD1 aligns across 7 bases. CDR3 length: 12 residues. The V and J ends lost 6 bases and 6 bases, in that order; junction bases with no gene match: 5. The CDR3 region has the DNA TGTGCCAGCAGCCCGACAGGGTTCGAGCAGTACTTC. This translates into CASSPTGFEQYF.

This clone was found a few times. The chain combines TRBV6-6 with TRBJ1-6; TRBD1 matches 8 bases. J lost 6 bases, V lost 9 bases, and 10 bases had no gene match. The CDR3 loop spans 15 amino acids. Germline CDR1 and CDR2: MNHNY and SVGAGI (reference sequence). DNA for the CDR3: TGTGCCAGTTTAGAACCGGGACAGGCTAATTCACCCCTCCACTTT. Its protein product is CASLEPGQANSPLHF.

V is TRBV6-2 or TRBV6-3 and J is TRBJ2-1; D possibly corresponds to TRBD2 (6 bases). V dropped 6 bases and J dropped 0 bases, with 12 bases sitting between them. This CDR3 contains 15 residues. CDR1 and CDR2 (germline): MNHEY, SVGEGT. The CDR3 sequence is CASSFLAPSYNEQFF. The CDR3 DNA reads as TGTGCCAGCAGCTTTCTAGCGCCCTCCTACAATGAGCAGTTCTTC.

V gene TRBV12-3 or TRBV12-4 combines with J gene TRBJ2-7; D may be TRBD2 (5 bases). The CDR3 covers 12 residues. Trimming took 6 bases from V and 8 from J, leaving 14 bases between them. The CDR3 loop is CASSPTGSQQYF. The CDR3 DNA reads TGTGCCAGCAGCCCTACGGGGTCACAGCAGTACTTC.

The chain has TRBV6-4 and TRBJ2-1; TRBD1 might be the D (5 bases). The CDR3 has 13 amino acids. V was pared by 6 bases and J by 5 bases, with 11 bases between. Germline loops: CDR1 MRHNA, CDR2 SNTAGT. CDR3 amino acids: CASRGSRDNEQFF. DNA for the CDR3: TGTGCCAGCAGAGGGTCCAGGGACAATGAGCAGTTCTTC.